The clone carrying this T cell receptor beta chain was seen at least ten times. The authors sorted naive CD8 T cells as CD8+CD4-CCR7+CD45RA+. These data belong to a study of molecular identifiers for immune sequencing clone quantification. Per the germline V gene, CDR1 is LNHDA and CDR2 is SQIVND (reference sequence). This CDR3 is 13 amino acids long. V was trimmed by 8 bases and J by 4 bases, leaving 14 bases between them. TCRdb redid the calling of the PCR reads with MiXCR, one entry per CDR3 protein. Among 85,000 to 90,000 distinct CDR3 sequences listed, roughly 19% were seen once. Sequencing was performed on naive CD8+ T cells from blood, with Jurkat cell RNA spiked in. Subset specified: FACS-sorted CD8+CD4-CCR7+CD45RA+ naive T cells. The chain uses TRBV19 and TRBJ1-2; D not certain. This TCR came from a human donor in good health. Some libraries in this study had Jurkat cell RNA spiked in. DNA of the CDR3: TGTGCCAGTTGGAACTTCGACGGCTATGGCTACACCTTC. Its protein is CASWNFDGYGYTF.